This is a list of T cell receptor beta chains from one sample in a study of siplizumab effects on memory and regulatory T cells. The assay was immunoSEQ multiplex PCR, and TCRdb's table has in-frame clones only and misses some. There are roughly 92,000 clones in the sample; around 94% occur only once, and roughly 1.3% lies in the top ten. The sample taken for sequencing was non-Treg CD4+ T cells sorted from blood. The receptors here all came from a human donor in good health. The CDR3 runs from the conserved cysteine through the conserved F or W. A D gene is named only where the DNA matches it firmly. Size is omitted from some rows. Given values are once, few, many or a class for expanded clones.

NA	TRBV9	NA	TRBJ1-5	TGTGCCAGCAGCCCTACGGGGACGGGTCAGCCCCAGCATTTT	CASSPTGTGQPQHF
NA	TRBV7-8	NA	TRBJ2-7	TGTGCCAGCAGCTTATCGTCGGGAGCAGGCGAGCAGTACTTC	CASSLSSGAGEQYF
NA	TRBV12-2	NA	TRBJ1-5	TGTGCAAGTCGCACCGGGACAGGGGGCTCTAAGAGCAATCAGCCCCAGCATTTT	CASRTGTGGSKSNQPQHF
NA	TRBV5-1	NA	TRBJ1-1	TGCGCCAGCAGGGCAGACGTTAACACTGAAGCTTTCTTT	CASRADVNTEAFF
TRBD1	TRBV7-2	NA	TRBJ2-1	TGTGCCAGCAGTCCCGACAGGGCGGTCTACAATGAGCAGTTCTTC	CASSPDRAVYNEQFF
NA	TRBV28	NA	TRBJ2-1	TGTGCCAGCAGTGGGGGAGACAGGAACAATGAGCAGTTCTTC	CASSGGDRNNEQFF
NA	TRBV29-1	NA	TRBJ2-7	TGCAGCGTTAAGATTAACTACGAGCAGTACTTC	CSVKINYEQYF
NA	TRBV10-1	NA	TRBJ2-4	TGCGCCAGCAGTGAGTTGGCAGGGGAGTTTGGGATTCAGTACTTC	CASSELAGEFGIQYF
NA	TRBV2	NA	TRBJ1-5	TGTGCCAGCAGCCTCAGGGAGTTTAGCAATCAGCCCCAGCATTTT	CASSLREFSNQPQHF
NA	TRBV19	NA	TRBJ2-4	TGTGCCAGTAGTCACCCTGCTCCAGCGGTAGCCAAAAACATTCAGTACTTC	CASSHPAPAVAKNIQYF
NA	TRBV7-8	once	TRBJ1-5	TGTGCCAGCAGCTCAGGTCCTATAAATCAGCCCCAGCATTTT	CASSSGPINQPQHF
NA	TRBV14	NA	TRBJ2-5	TGTGCCAGCAGCCAGCAGTTTCATACCCAGTACTTC	CASSQQFHTQYF
NA	TRBV5-4	NA	TRBJ1-3	TGTGCCAGCAGCCCCGGTCAGGTTCCCAGCTCTGGAAACACCATATATTTT	CASSPGQVPSSGNTIYF
TRBD2	TRBV5-1	NA	TRBJ2-7	TGCGCCAGCAGCTTGGGAGGGCTCGAGTACAAGCGGGAGGGCCTATCATCCTACGAGCAGTACTTC	CASSLGGLEYKREGLSSYEQYF
NA	TRBV19	NA	TRBJ1-1	TGTGCCAGTAGTACCTCGCGGGGGGGGAACACTGAAGCTTTCTTT	CASSTSRGGNTEAFF
NA	TRBV28	NA	TRBJ2-3	TGTGCCAGCAGTTTTTCCCGAGTCACAGATACGCAGTATTTT	CASSFSRVTDTQYF
NA	TRBV5-5	NA	TRBJ2-1	TGTGCCAGCAGCTCCCAAGACAGGCGCAATGAGCAGTTCTTC	CASSSQDRRNEQFF